This T cell receptor beta chain was identified during a study of blood T cell repertoires in COVID-19. In the study's own analysis: Amplifying reference gene primers gave estimates of nucleated cell counts. TCRdb's copy holds only in-frame clones and misses some; the assay was immunoSEQ multiplex PCR. V and J calls and clone size are given by that table; D and trimming were obtained from the DNA. The sample lists roughly 150,000 clones, under 90% occurring once. Sequenced sample: peripheral blood. This receptor was taken from a woman aged 80 or over with acute or convalescent COVID-19.

The CDR3 sequence is CASSLFASYEQYF. CDR3 nucleotide sequence: TGTGCCAGCAGTTTATTCGCGAGCTACGAGCAGTACTTC. The chain recombines TRBV27 with TRBJ2-7; no clear D. The CDR3 sequence is 13 residues long. Germline values: CDR1 MNHEY, CDR2 SMNVEV (reference sequence). Trimming removed 1 base from V and 3 bases from J, with 7 bases in between.